At least ten counts were recorded for the clone carrying this T cell receptor beta chain. Its specificity is unknown. This sample is drawn from a study of early T cells in non-severe SARS-CoV-2 infection. In the study overall: Sequencing of bulk RNA from unsorted whole blood was done, without chain pairing. Study-level findings and limits: Matching with VDJdb favored anti-spike CD8 responses (missing private and CD4 specificities).

Germline CDR1 reads MNHNS; CDR2 reads SASEGT. The CDR3 is made up of 15 amino acids. The V and J ends lost 1 base and 2 bases, in that order; junction bases with no gene match: 2. The library protocol tagged individual cDNA molecules with unique molecular identifiers. TCRdb ran MiXCR on the 5' RACE reads and lists one entry per CDR3 protein. The table shows approximately 80,000 distinct CDR3 sequences, with around 11% occurring only once. The gene calls are TRBV6-1 and TRBJ2-5; 9 nucleotides match TRBD2. The receptor was derived from an adult who was a healthcare worker with PCR-confirmed SARS-CoV-2 infection or an uninfected control (not recorded which). This sample comprised whole blood, obtained at baseline. CDR3 sequence: CASSEVAGEQETQYF. Written as DNA, the CDR3 is TGTGCCAGCAGTGAAGTAGCGGGGGAACAAGAGACCCAGTACTTC.